What follows are 16 T cell receptor beta chains derived from one specimen sequenced in a study of T-cell memory formation after mild COVID-19. TCRdb itself ran the 5' RACE reads through MiXCR, one entry per CDR3 protein. Among 250,000 to 300,000 distinct CDR3 sequences, 15% to 20% were seen once, and the ten largest hold roughly 22%. Input material: PBMCs or a T cell subset sorted from them (not recorded which). These TCRs come from a man between 18 and 29 years old who had mild COVID-19 (a few samples of this study predate the infection). Cell type and time point are not known.

This clonotype was picked up a small number of times. The chain employs TRBV7-2 and TRBJ1-6; unclear D gene. Deletions cut 3 bases from V and 11 bases from J, with 17 bases between. There are 15 residues in the CDR3. Germline assignment: CDR1 SGHTA and CDR2 FQGNSA. DNA of the CDR3: TGTGCCAGCAGCTTGATCGGGCCGCAAGCAACACCCCTCCACTTT. The encoded protein is CASSLIGPQATPLHF.

As for this clonotype: A much larger clone lies a single base off, so this may be a read error. The chain carries TRBV12-3 or TRBV12-4 and TRBJ2-2, with D hard to call. CDR3 length: 12 residues. V shed 8 bases and J shed 1 base, with 5 bases lying between them. DNA of the CDR3: TGTGCCAGCGCGGAGAACACCGGGGAGCTGTTTTTT. Protein sequence: CASAENTGELFF.

This clonotype was detected only a few times. This chain joins TRBV11-2 and TRBJ2-5; D may be TRBD1 (5 bases). The CDR3 totals 14 residues. The germline V gene encodes CDR1 SGHAT and CDR2 FQNNGV. V was pared by 2 bases and J by 1 base, with 8 bases between. CDR3 in DNA: TGTGCCAGCAGCTTAATTGGGGCCCAAGAGACCCAGTACTTC. Its protein is CASSLIGAQETQYF.

This clonotype was observed a handful of times. The chain joins TRBV10-3 to TRBJ1-1; 10 bases fit TRBD1. V lost 6 bases and J lost 2; bases outside the gene matches: 6. CDR3 length: 15 residues. Germline values: CDR1 ENHRY, CDR2 SYGVKD. The CDR3 region has the DNA TGTGCCATCAGGACGGGGACAGGGGTAAACACTGAAGCTTTCTTT. This sequence encodes CAIRTGTGVNTEAFF.

V gene TRBV12-3 or TRBV12-4 combines with J gene TRBJ1-1, with D maybe TRBD1 (6 bases). This CDR3 has 15 amino acids. V dropped 5 bases and J dropped 1 base, with 14 bases sitting between them. Here the CDR3 reads CASSPRGRGNTEAFF. The DNA of the CDR3 is TGTGCCAGCAGTCCCCGCGGCAGGGGGAACACTGAAGCTTTCTTT.

The chain carries TRBV6-5 and TRBJ2-5; D might be TRBD2 (5 bases). Trimming took off 2 bases at V and 3 bases at J, with 7 bases between the two ends. In germline, CDR1 is MNHEY, CDR2 SVGAGI. The CDR3 covers 13 residues. CDR3 residues: CASSYTGEETQYF. CDR3 in DNA: TGTGCCAGCAGTTACACCGGGGAAGAGACCCAGTACTTC.

This clonotype came up many times. This chain links TRBV7-9 with TRBJ2-7; TRBD1 agrees at 10 bases. This CDR3 has 17 amino acids. V shed 0 bases and J 6 bases; nucleotides not matched to a gene: 11. Germline CDR1 reads SEHNR; CDR2 reads FQNEAQ (reference sequence). The CDR3 reads CASSLAPGTGVRGEQYV. In DNA form, the CDR3 reads TGTGCCAGCAGCTTAGCGCCAGGGACAGGGGTTAGAGGCGAGCAGTACGTC.

In this sample, this clonotype turned up many times. The chain has TRBV7-2 and TRBJ1-5; D is unresolved. Germline CDR1 reads SGHTA; CDR2 reads FQGNSA. V was clipped by 1 base and J by 2 bases, with 9 bases between them. The CDR3 contains 15 residues. The CDR3 loop reads CASSLVGGGNQPQHF. The CDR3, as DNA: TGTGCCAGCAGCTTAGTCGGCGGGGGCAATCAGCCCCAGCATTTT.

This clonotype was seen a few times. The V and J genes are TRBV10-1 and TRBJ2-1; unclear D gene. Germline CDR1 is WNHNN and CDR2 is SYGVQD (reference sequence). V was trimmed by 2 bases and J by 4 bases, leaving 9 bases between them. CDR3 length equals 14 residues. Here the CDR3 reads CASSEPPAYNEQFF. CDR3 DNA: TGCGCCAGCAGTGAGCCCCCGGCGTACAATGAGCAGTTCTTC.

This rearrangement joins TRBV7-3 to TRBJ2-7; D remains unclear. Germline V gene lookup returns CDR1 SGHTA and CDR2 FQGTGA. The CDR3 runs to 8 residues. In DNA, the CDR3 is TGTGCCAGCAGCACAACCCCCGTC. This translates into CASSTTPV.

This clonotype showed up just a few times. The J gene is TRBJ1-2, the V gene TRBV7-2, with TRBD1 identical over 8 bases. The length of the CDR3 is 15 residues. CDR1 SGHTA and CDR2 FQGNSA come from the germline V gene. Losses at the gene ends were 5 bases for V and 6 bases for J; bases not matched to a gene: 11. The CDR3 nucleotides read TGTGCCAGCAGCCGGACCGACAGGGGCAGGGATGGCTACACCTTC. Its translation is CASSRTDRGRDGYTF.

The V and J genes are TRBV5-4 and TRBJ2-1; TRBD2 matches 7 bases. This CDR3 contains 16 residues. Germline loops: CDR1 SGHNT, CDR2 YYREEE (reference sequence). After removal of 1 base from V and 2 bases from J, the junction contained 6 bases not matched to a gene. CDR3 DNA sequence: TGTGCCAGCAGCTTGCGGCGGGGGTCAACCTACAATGAGCAGTTCTTC. Translated, it gives CASSLRRGSTYNEQFF.

The J gene is TRBJ2-1, the V gene TRBV7-3; 12 bases align to TRBD2. The CDR3 contains 16 residues. V shed 5 bases, J shed 9 bases, and the junction held 11 bases outside the gene matches. From germline, CDR1 is SGHTA and CDR2 FQGTGA. The CDR3 region has the DNA TGTGCCAGCAGCGCCCGACTAGCGGGGGCAAAGTCTGAGCAGTTCTTC. Protein: CASSARLAGAKSEQFF. The full variable domain, with the rest looked up from reference TRBV7-3 and TRBJ2-1, is GAGVSQTPSNKVTEKGKYVELRCDPISGHTALYWYRQSLGQGPEFLIYFQGTGAADDSGLPNDRFFAVRPEGSVSTLKIQRTERGDSAVYLCASSARLAGAKSEQFFGPGTRLTVL.

The chain carries TRBV14 and TRBJ2-7; D ambiguous. The germline CDR1 and CDR2 sequences are SGHDN and FVKESK. V shed 5 bases and J shed 6 bases, with 17 bases lying between them. The CDR3 consists of 14 residues. The DNA for the CDR3 is TGTGCCAGCAGCACGAGGCCCAAGCACCCCGAGCAGTACTTC. This encodes CASSTRPKHPEQYF.

This clonotype showed up just a few times. The rearrangement links TRBV7-9 to TRBJ2-5; a possible D gene is TRBD1 (5 bases). The CDR3 is made up of 14 amino acids. Germline V CDR1 and CDR2: SEHNR, FQNEAQ (reference sequence). The V end lost 5 bases, the J end lost 4 bases, and 14 bases lay between the germline ends. The CDR3, as DNA: TGTGCCAGCAGCGCTAGACAGTTACCAGAGACCCAGTACTTC. This codes for CASSARQLPETQYF.

The chain combines TRBV30 with TRBJ1-1, with D hard to call. The CDR3 is 15 residues long. V was pared by 0 bases and J by 4 bases, with 15 bases between. Germline lookup yields CDR1 GTSNPN and CDR2 SVGIG (reference sequence). The chain's CDR3 is CAWSVTSRLGTEAFF. CDR3 nucleotides: TGTGCCTGGAGTGTTACGTCGAGGTTGGGCACTGAAGCTTTCTTT.